These 27 T cell receptor beta chains originate from one sample sequenced in a study of OX40 agonist ivuxolimab in advanced cancers. Clones were sequenced by immunoSEQ multiplex PCR, and TCRdb holds only the in-frame ones, with some missing. This sample yields some 23,000 clones, of which around three quarters are seen a single time; roughly 13% belongs to the top ten. Specimen: CD4+ or CD8+ T cells sorted from blood, collected in a trial of the OX40 agonist ivuxolimab. The receptors come from an adult with an advanced solid tumor such as melanoma, head and neck, liver or kidney cancer.

This chain uses TRBV6-6 with TRBJ1-6; D is possibly TRBD1 (5 bases). Germline CDR1 is MNHNY and CDR2 is SVGAGI (reference sequence). The CDR3 length is 15 residues. Trimming stripped 5 bases from V and 7 bases from J, with 15 bases between. DNA of the CDR3: TGTGCCAGCAGTCCCGCGGGGGGATGGAATTCACCCCTCCACTTT. Translated, it gives CASSPAGGWNSPLHF.

The chain is built from TRBV28 and TRBJ1-4; no reliable D call. This CDR3 is built from 14 residues. V lost 3 bases and J lost 0, with 5 bases in between. CDR1 is MDHEN, CDR2 SYDVKM, per germline. The CDR3 loop reads CASSLGATNEKLFF. DNA of the CDR3: TGTGCCAGCAGTTTGGGCGCAACTAATGAAAAACTGTTTTTT.

V gene TRBV6-5 combines with J gene TRBJ1-1, with D possibly matching TRBD1 (5 bases). The CDR3 consists of 14 residues. V was cut by 0 bases and J by 5 bases, with 10 bases left in between. Germline V gene data show CDR1 as MNHEY and CDR2 as SVGAGI. The CDR3 DNA sequence: TGTGCCAGCAGTTACTCGGGGGGTGGAACTGAAGCTTTCTTT. It is translated as CASSYSGGGTEAFF.

V gene TRBV11-2 combines with J gene TRBJ2-2; D ambiguous. The CDR3 runs 15 residues. The V gene's germline CDR1 is SGHAT and CDR2 FQNNGV. The V and J ends lost 8 bases and 6 bases respectively, with 19 bases between them. CDR3 nucleotide sequence: TGTGCCAGCCGAACCGTCTCTCCGGCTTCCGGGGAGCTGTTTTTT. Encoded protein: CASRTVSPASGELFF.

CDR3 loop: CASSKDRGTIDEQYF. CDR3 DNA: TGTGCCAGCAGCAAAGATAGGGGGACGATCGACGAGCAGTACTTC. The chain employs TRBV21-1 and TRBJ2-7; no DNA check was done on the table's D call, TRBD1. TRBV21-1 corresponds to a pseudogene. The CDR3 extends over 15 amino acids.

The chain is built from TRBV25-1 and TRBJ2-7; no clear D. This CDR3 comprises 13 residues. Germline V gene lookup returns CDR1 MGHDK and CDR2 SYGVNS. Trimming took off 0 bases at V and 3 bases at J, with 6 bases between the two ends. The chain's CDR3 is CASSEYLGYEQYF. The DNA of the CDR3 is TGTGCCAGCAGTGAATATTTAGGCTACGAGCAGTACTTC.

The chain employs TRBV30 and TRBJ1-1; no clear D. CDR1 is GTSNPN and CDR2 is SVGIG in the germline V gene (reference sequence). The V gene lost 0 bases and the J gene lost 7 bases, with 6 bases spanning the gap. This CDR3 spans 11 amino acids. CDR3 in amino acids: CAWSVQFEAFF. The DNA of the CDR3 is TGTGCCTGGAGTGTGCAGTTTGAAGCTTTCTTT.

The chain joins TRBV7-8 to TRBJ2-5, with D perhaps matching TRBD2 (5 bases). From germline, CDR1 is SGHVS and CDR2 FQNEAQ. This CDR3 contains 13 residues. Trimming removed 5 bases from V and 8 bases from J, with 15 bases in between. CDR3 coding DNA: TGTGCCAGCAGCCCTCCGAGGGAACTCACCCAGTACTTC. Translation: CASSPPRELTQYF.

This clone came up once. The V and J genes are TRBV19 and TRBJ1-4; TRBD1 might be the D (5 bases). Germline V gene lookup returns CDR1 LNHDA and CDR2 SQIVND (reference sequence). V lost 3 bases to trimming and J lost 5 bases, with 16 bases between them. The length of the CDR3 is 16 residues. The CDR3 loop reads CASSIRAEQKNEKLFF. The CDR3 coding sequence is TGTGCCAGTAGTATCAGGGCGGAACAGAAAAATGAAAAACTGTTTTTT.

V is TRBV9 and J is TRBJ1-2, with D perhaps TRBD1 (6 bases). Deletions cut 4 bases from V and 2 bases from J, with 15 bases between. CDR3 length: 15 residues. Germline-derived CDR1 and CDR2 are SGDLS and YYNGEE. Here the CDR3 DNA reads TGTGCCAGCAGCCCCGGACAGTTTAGCAACTATGGCTACACCTTC. Translated, it gives CASSPGQFSNYGYTF.

The chain recombines TRBV10-2 with TRBJ1-5; 8 positions match TRBD1. The CDR3 is 16 residues long. V dropped 6 bases and J dropped 2; count of bases not matched to a gene: 9. CDR1 is WSHSY, CDR2 SAAADI, per germline. CDR3 DNA sequence: TGCGCCAGCAGAGGACAGGGTGTTCATGGCAATCAGCCCCAGCATTTT. Encoded protein: CASRGQGVHGNQPQHF.

The V gene is TRBV10-3, the J gene TRBJ1-2; no clear D gene. The CDR3 loop spans 14 amino acids. V gave up 0 bases and J gave up 6 bases, with 11 bases separating them. Germline CDR1 reads ENHRY; CDR2 reads SYGVKD. CDR3 loop: CAISESRGKDGYTF. In nucleotides, the CDR3 is TGTGCCATCAGTGAGTCCCGGGGTAAGGATGGCTACACCTTC.

The rearrangement uses TRBV18 and TRBJ1-1; perhaps TRBD1 as D (6 bases). The V gene's germline CDR1 is KGHSH and CDR2 LQKENI. There are 14 residues in the CDR3. V gave up 4 bases and J gave up 1 base, with 10 bases separating them. The CDR3 loop is CASSLQTGNTEAFF. CDR3 coding DNA: TGTGCCAGCTCACTACAGACAGGGAACACTGAAGCTTTCTTT.

The rearrangement uses TRBV6-6 and TRBJ1-1; D call uncertain. Between the trimmed V and J ends, which lost 8 bases and 0 bases, there was a span of 16 bases. Looked up from germline, CDR1 is MNHNY and CDR2 is SVGAGI (reference sequence). The CDR3 sequence is 15 residues long. The DNA of the CDR3 is TGTGCCAGCGGAACCCACTGGAACCTGAACACTGAAGCTTTCTTT. Its translation: CASGTHWNLNTEAFF.

This sequence joins TRBV5-1 and TRBJ2-7, with D unclear. Trimming pared 6 bases from V and 0 bases from J, leaving 13 bases between. The CDR3 sequence is 14 residues long. Germline V gives CDR1 SGHRS, CDR2 YFSETQ. The chain's CDR3 is CASKSTLTSYEQYF. The CDR3 DNA reads as TGCGCCAGCAAGTCTACTCTTACCTCCTACGAGCAGTACTTC.

This clone has just a few counts. V is TRBV18 and J is TRBJ1-2; D is perhaps TRBD1 (6 bases). Germline lookup yields CDR1 KGHSH and CDR2 LQKENI. This CDR3 is built from 13 residues. V was cut by 3 bases and J by 8 bases, with 13 bases left in between. CDR3 sequence: CASSPDSLLGYTF. DNA of the CDR3: TGTGCCAGCTCACCGGACAGTTTACTAGGCTACACCTTC.

V usage is TRBV28 and J usage is TRBJ1-2, with 7 positions matching TRBD1. The germline gives CDR1 MDHEN, CDR2 SYDVKM. The J segment lost 5 bases and the V segment lost 1 base, leaving 10 bases of the junction unmatched. The CDR3 is 16 residues long. Here the CDR3 DNA reads TGTGCCAGCAGTTTATACGCCCAGGGGGGACCTTATGGCTACACCTTC. It is translated as CASSLYAQGGPYGYTF.

This clone has more than one count but fewer than ten. The chain joins TRBV28 to TRBJ2-1; D not certain. Germline CDR1 MDHEN, CDR2 SYDVKM. Trimming removed 7 bases at V and 0 bases at J, with 13 bases between. The CDR3 runs 15 residues. The CDR3 DNA is TGTGCCAGCACCGACTGGAAGAGCTCCTACAATGAGCAGTTCTTC. Its translation is CASTDWKSSYNEQFF.

The chain is built from TRBV5-6 and TRBJ1-3; D remains ambiguous. The CDR3 is 14 residues long. V dropped 0 bases and J dropped 4 bases, with 8 bases sitting between them. The V gene's germline CDR1 is SGHDT and CDR2 YYEEEE. CDR3 bases: TGTGCCAGCAGCTTGGTGTCTGGGGGAAACACCATATATTTT. This sequence encodes CASSLVSGGNTIYF.

The CDR3 here is CASSVDRGFYGYTF. CDR3 bases: TGTGCCAGCAGTGTGGACAGGGGATTCTATGGCTACACCTTC. J is TRBJ1-2 and V is TRBV6-1; 9 bases fit TRBD1. V shed 4 bases and J 4 bases; nucleotides not matched to a gene: 4. Germline loops: CDR1 MNHNS, CDR2 SASEGT. The CDR3 loop spans 14 amino acids.

The chain is built from TRBV5-4 and TRBJ2-7; D unclear. Germline CDR1 SGHNT, CDR2 YYREEE (reference sequence). The V end was cut by 4 bases, the J end by 3 bases, with 8 bases between. This CDR3 region has 12 residues. CDR3 sequence: CASSPDLYEQYF. DNA of the CDR3: TGTGCCAGCAGCCCGGACCTCTACGAGCAGTACTTC.

The V call is TRBV5-1, the J call TRBJ1-6; a weak D match, TRBD1 (5 bases). V was cut by 4 bases and J by 0 bases, with 20 bases left in between. Per germline, CDR1 SGHRS and CDR2 YFSETQ. This CDR3 comprises 19 residues. For the CDR3, the DNA is TGCGCCAGCAGCGGGGACGCGGGCAGAGGGAGCTCCTATAATTCACCCCTCCACTTT. This translates into CASSGDAGRGSSYNSPLHF. Drawing the rest from reference TRBV5-1 and TRBJ1-6, the complete variable domain is KAGVTQTPRYLIKTRGQQVTLSCSPISGHRSVSWYQQTPGQGLQFLFEYFSETQRNKGNFPGRFSGRQFSNSRSEMNVSTLELGDSALYLCASSGDAGRGSSYNSPLHFGNGTRLTVT.

This clone was seen only once. The chain links TRBV5-1 to TRBJ1-3; D gene unclear. The CDR3 runs to 16 residues. V lost 0 bases and J 0 bases, leaving 10 bases between the germline ends. Germline V gives CDR1 SGHRS, CDR2 YFSETQ. CDR3 sequence reads: CASSLVGRPSGNTIYF. CDR3 bases: TGCGCCAGCAGCTTGGTGGGCAGACCCTCTGGAAACACCATATATTTT.

V is TRBV19 and J is TRBJ2-1; D is tentatively TRBD1 or TRBD2 (5 bases each). The ends were cut back, 10 bases at V and 2 bases at J, with 12 bases in the middle. CDR1 and CDR2 (germline): LNHDA, SQIVND (reference sequence). The CDR3 sequence is 13 residues long. The CDR3 reads CAIRTGPYNEQFF. The CDR3 bases are TGTGCCATCCGGACGGGGCCCTACAATGAGCAGTTCTTC.

The V and J genes are TRBV5-6 and TRBJ2-3, with D possibly TRBD2 on 6 matching bases. The CDR3 loop spans 15 amino acids. Germline CDR1 is SGHDT and CDR2 is YYEEEE. Trimming took off 0 bases at V and 0 bases at J, with 8 bases between the two ends. The CDR3 DNA reads as TGTGCCAGCAGCTTGGTACTAGCCAGCACAGATACGCAGTATTTT. It is translated as CASSLVLASTDTQYF.

The chain employs TRBV21-1 and TRBJ2-2; the listed D gene, TRBD1, was not tested against the DNA. TRBV21-1 is a pseudogene locus. This CDR3 has 18 residues. CDR3 protein: CASSARQGLKLNTGELFF. The CDR3 DNA is TGTGCCAGCAGCGCCCGACAGGGTCTTAAGCTGAACACCGGGGAGCTGTTTTTT.

This CDR3 reads CASSKGQGVYEQYF. The CDR3 bases are TGTGCCAGCAGTAAAGGACAGGGAGTCTACGAGCAGTACTTC. The rearrangement links TRBV27 to TRBJ2-7, with TRBD1 matching over 8 bases. With 5 bases clipped from V and 3 bases from J, the junction kept 6 bases outside the gene matches. The CDR3 consists of 14 residues. The V gene's germline CDR1 is MNHEY and CDR2 SMNVEV (reference sequence).